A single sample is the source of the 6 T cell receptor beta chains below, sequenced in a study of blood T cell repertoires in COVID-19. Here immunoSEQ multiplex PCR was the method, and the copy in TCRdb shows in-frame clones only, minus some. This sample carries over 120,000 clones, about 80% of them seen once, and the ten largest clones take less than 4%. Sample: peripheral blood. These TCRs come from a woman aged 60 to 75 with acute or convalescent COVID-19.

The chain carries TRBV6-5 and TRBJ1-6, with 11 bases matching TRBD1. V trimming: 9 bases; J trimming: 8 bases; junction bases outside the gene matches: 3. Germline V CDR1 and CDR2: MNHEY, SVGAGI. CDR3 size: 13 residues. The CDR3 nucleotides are TGTGCCAGTGGACAGGGGGCCGATTCACCCCTCCACTTT. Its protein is CASGQGADSPLHF.

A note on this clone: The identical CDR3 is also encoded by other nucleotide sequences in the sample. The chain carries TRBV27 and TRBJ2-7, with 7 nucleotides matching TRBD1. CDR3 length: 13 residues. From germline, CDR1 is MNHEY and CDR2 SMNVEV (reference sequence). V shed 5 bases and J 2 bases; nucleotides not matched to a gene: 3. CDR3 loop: CASSPTGTYEQYF. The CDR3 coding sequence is TGTGCCAGCAGTCCGACAGGGACCTACGAGCAGTACTTC.

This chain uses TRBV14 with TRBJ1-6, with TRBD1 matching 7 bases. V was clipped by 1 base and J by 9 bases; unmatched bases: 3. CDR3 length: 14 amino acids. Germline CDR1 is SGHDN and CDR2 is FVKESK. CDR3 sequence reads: CASSQGQGFSPLHF. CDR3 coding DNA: TGTGCCAGCAGCCAAGGACAGGGTTTTTCACCCCTCCACTTT.

CDR3 sequence reads: CASSLAGAEQFF. CDR3 coding DNA: TGTGCCAGCAGCTTAGCGGGAGCTGAGCAGTTCTTC. V gene TRBV13 combines with J gene TRBJ2-1, with D possibly matching TRBD2 (6 bases). Germline loops: CDR1 PRHDT, CDR2 FYEKMQ (reference sequence). V lost 1 base and J 9 bases, leaving 7 bases between the germline ends. This CDR3 is built from 12 residues.

This CDR3 reads CASRQGAGYGYTF. The CDR3 nucleotides read TGTGCCAGCAGACAGGGGGCTGGTTATGGCTACACCTTC. The rearrangement uses TRBV28 and TRBJ1-2; 9 nucleotides agree with TRBD1. Germline V lookup: CDR1 MDHEN, CDR2 SYDVKM. V was pared by 6 bases and J by 5 bases, with 4 bases of the junction left unmatched. The CDR3 runs to 13 residues.

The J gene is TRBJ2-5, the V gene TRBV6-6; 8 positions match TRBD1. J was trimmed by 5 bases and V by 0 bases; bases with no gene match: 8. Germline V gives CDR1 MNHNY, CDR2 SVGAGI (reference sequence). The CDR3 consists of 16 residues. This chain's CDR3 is CASSYSKAGGPETQYF. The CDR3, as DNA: TGTGCCAGCAGTTACTCGAAGGCAGGGGGCCCGGAGACCCAGTACTTC.